These 30 T cell receptor beta chains were all obtained from the same sample, sequenced in a study of T-cell reconstitution after alpha-beta-depleted transplantation in children. The library targeted TCRbeta and was prepared with unique molecular identifiers. TCRdb recomputed calls from the PCR reads with MiXCR, one row per CDR3 protein. The data show a few hundred thousand distinct CDR3 sequences, approximately 10% seen once. The sequenced sample was PBMCs from the stem cell graft donor, obtained from the stem cell graft. The receptors here all came from a human donor who donated a stem cell graft to a child with acute lymphoblastic leukemia.

This rearrangement joins TRBV5-1 to TRBJ2-2, with D maybe TRBD1 (6 bases). There are 16 residues in the CDR3. Trimming took 1 base from V and 0 from J, leaving 10 bases between them. In germline, CDR1 is SGHRS, CDR2 YFSETQ. The CDR3, as DNA: TGCGCCAGCAGCTTGAGGACAGCTGCGAACACCGGGGAGCTGTTTTTT. It translates to CASSLRTAANTGELFF.

Worth noting for this clonotype: Because the CDR3's place on the DNA is in doubt, the DNA is left out and the CDR3 is given as listed by TCRdb. The rearrangement links TRBV29-1 to TRBJ1-3; the DNA was not used to check the table's D call, TRBD1. Looked up from germline, CDR1 is SQVTM and CDR2 is ANQGSEA. 13 amino acids form the CDR3, both terminal residues included. CDR3 protein: CSVSWGTGNTLYF.

The chain couples TRBV3-1 to TRBJ2-7; no firm D call. CDR1 and CDR2 from the germline V gene are LGHDT and YNNKEL (reference sequence). CDR3 length: 12 amino acids. Trimming stripped 2 bases from V and 6 bases from J, with 8 bases between. CDR3 sequence (DNA): TGTGCCAGCAGCCAACGGCTAGGCGAGCAGTACTTC. It is translated as CASSQRLGEQYF.

This clonotype has at least ten counts. The chain couples TRBV6-5 to TRBJ2-2; 8 nucleotides agree with TRBD2. Looked up from germline, CDR1 is MNHEY and CDR2 is SVGAGI. The CDR3 extends over 15 amino acids. Unmatched junction bases numbered 2, after V lost 4 bases and J lost 1 base. CDR3 in amino acids: CASSFSGENTGELFF. In DNA, the CDR3 is TGTGCCAGCAGTTTTAGCGGGGAGAACACCGGGGAGCTGTTTTTT.

This clonotype occurred many times. The chain links TRBV28 to TRBJ2-7, with D tentatively TRBD1 (6 bases). This CDR3 region has 13 residues. Germline lookup yields CDR1 MDHEN and CDR2 SYDVKM. The V end was cut by 6 bases, the J end by 3 bases, with 12 bases between. DNA of the CDR3: TGTGCCAGCAGACAGGGATCCTACTACGAGCAGTACTTC. It is translated as CASRQGSYYEQYF. Combining the CDR3 with reference TRBV28 and TRBJ2-7 gives the whole variable domain DVKVTQSSRYLVKRTGEKVFLECVQDMDHENMFWYRQDPGLGLRLIYFSYDVKMKEKGDIPEGYSVSREKKERFSLILESASTNQTSMYLCASRQGSYYEQYFGPGTRLTVT.

The gene calls are TRBV4-2 and TRBJ2-3; D gene unclear. The CDR3 sequence is 13 residues long. Trimming shortened V by 4 bases and J by 2 bases, and 7 bases separated the two germline ends. The germline gives CDR1 LGHNA, CDR2 YNFKEQ. The CDR3 DNA follows: TGTGCCAGCAGCCCCATTCTCACAGATACGCAGTATTTT. Translation gives CASSPILTDTQYF.

This clonotype came up a few times. V and J are TRBV20-1 and TRBJ1-4; 10 nucleotides match TRBD1. Germline CDR1 reads DFQATT; CDR2 reads SNEGSKA (reference sequence). Trimming at V came to 2 bases and at J to 8 bases, leaving 14 bases not matched to a gene. This CDR3 is 17 amino acids long. In nucleotides, the CDR3 is TGCAGTGCTAGACTCGTTATCCAGGGACAGGGGTTCGAAAAACTGTTTTTT. It encodes CSARLVIQGQGFEKLFF.

In its sample, this clonotype was seen many times. The chain is built from TRBV5-1 and TRBJ1-1; 10 positions match TRBD1. V shed 5 bases, J shed 6 bases, and the junction held 7 bases outside the gene matches. CDR1 SGHRS and CDR2 YFSETQ come from the germline V gene. This CDR3 comprises 14 residues. The chain's CDR3 is CASRVGQGVSEAFF. CDR3 nucleotides: TGCGCCAGCAGAGTAGGACAGGGGGTGTCTGAAGCTTTCTTT.

V gene TRBV7-3 combines with J gene TRBJ2-1; possible D gene TRBD2, 5 bases. The CDR3 has 16 residues. Germline V gene sequence: CDR1 SGHTA, CDR2 FQGTGA. V lost 1 base to trimming and J lost 0 bases, with 10 bases between them. The CDR3: CASSLNSASSYNEQFF. CDR3 bases: TGTGCCAGCAGCTTAAATAGCGCGAGCTCCTACAATGAGCAGTTCTTC.

There are many counts of this clonotype. The CDR3 nucleotides are TGCGCCAGCAGCACAGACTACTCCGGCGGGGAGCTGTTTTTT. It translates to CASSTDYSGGELFF. This sequence joins TRBV5-1 and TRBJ2-2; TRBD2 might be the D (5 bases). The CDR3 extends over 14 amino acids. Looked up from germline, CDR1 is SGHRS and CDR2 is YFSETQ. V was cut by 4 bases and J by 7 bases, with 14 bases left in between.

This clonotype was detected only a few times. The rearrangement uses TRBV5-1 and TRBJ1-4, with D unresolved. The CDR3 has 15 amino acids. Trimming removed 0 bases from V and 0 bases from J, with 6 bases in between. CDR1 is SGHRS and CDR2 is YFSETQ in the germline V gene. Written as DNA, the CDR3 is TGCGCCAGCAGCTTGGCCTTCGCAACTAATGAAAAACTGTTTTTT. Translating it yields CASSLAFATNEKLFF.

This clonotype came up many times. The chain joins TRBV28 to TRBJ2-3; perhaps TRBD1 as D (6 bases). Germline values: CDR1 MDHEN, CDR2 SYDVKM. The V end lost 4 bases, the J end lost 2 bases, and 13 bases lay between the germline ends. The CDR3 contains 15 residues. CDR3 sequence reads: CASSSPGQFTDTQYF. The CDR3 bases are TGTGCCAGCAGTTCTCCGGGACAATTCACAGATACGCAGTATTTT.

This clonotype was seen at least ten times. The chain uses TRBV3-1 and TRBJ1-1, with TRBD1 identical over 9 bases. Germline V lookup: CDR1 LGHDT, CDR2 YNNKEL (reference sequence). The trim removed 1 base at V and 3 bases at J, leaving 0 bases unmatched. The CDR3 runs to 14 residues. CDR3 sequence (DNA): TGTGCCAGCAGCCAAGGACAGGGGGACACTGAAGCTTTCTTT. Translated, it gives CASSQGQGDTEAFF.

J is TRBJ1-3 and V is TRBV5-1; D unclear. The germline V gene encodes CDR1 SGHRS and CDR2 YFSETQ. This CDR3 region has 14 residues. Trimming shortened V by 0 bases and J by 4 bases, and 8 bases separated the two germline ends. The CDR3 DNA sequence: TGCGCCAGCAGCTTGGAGGCCAGGGGAAACACCATATATTTT. Encoded protein: CASSLEARGNTIYF.

The table lists this clonotype with a few counts. The V call is TRBV7-9, the J call TRBJ1-6; TRBD1 aligns across 9 bases. This CDR3 contains 16 residues. The J segment lost 7 bases and the V segment lost 2 bases, leaving 6 bases of the junction unmatched. The germline gives CDR1 SEHNR, CDR2 FQNEAQ (reference sequence). The CDR3 coding sequence is TGTGCCAGCAGCTTACCCGGGGGACAGGGCAATTCACCCCTCCACTTT. Translated: CASSLPGGQGNSPLHF.

This chain uses TRBV29-1 with TRBJ2-1; 12 nucleotides line up with TRBD2. CDR3 size: 17 residues. V was clipped by 6 bases and J by 6 bases; unmatched bases: 15. Germline-derived CDR1 and CDR2 are SQVTM and ANQGSEA. CDR3 coding DNA: TGCAGCGTCGAGGGGCTAGCGGGAGGGCCCTTAGGCAATGAGCAGTTCTTC. Translated: CSVEGLAGGPLGNEQFF.

This clonotype was seen a few times. The chain employs TRBV20-1 and TRBJ2-7; D is undetermined. The V and J ends lost 3 bases and 2 bases respectively, with 8 bases between them. CDR3 length: 12 amino acids. CDR1 is DFQATT, CDR2 SNEGSKA, per germline (reference sequence). The CDR3 protein is CSASNVAYEQYF. CDR3 DNA: TGCAGTGCTAGTAATGTGGCCTACGAGCAGTACTTC.

This clonotype occurred a few times. The V call is TRBV29-1, the J call TRBJ2-7; D is possibly TRBD2 (5 bases). CDR3 length: 13 residues. V was pared by 3 bases and J by 0 bases, with 9 bases between. Germline V gives CDR1 SQVTM, CDR2 ANQGSEA. Here the CDR3 reads CSVDEGYSYEQYF. The DNA for the CDR3 is TGCAGCGTTGACGAGGGCTACTCCTACGAGCAGTACTTC.

The table lists this clonotype with many counts. The chain recombines TRBV5-6 with TRBJ2-3; tentative D call: TRBD2 (5 bases). Germline values: CDR1 SGHDT, CDR2 YYEEEE. CDR3 length: 13 residues. Deletions cut 4 bases from V and 2 bases from J, with 8 bases between. CDR3 sequence: CASSGRATDTQYF. CDR3 DNA sequence: TGTGCCAGCAGCGGGAGAGCCACAGATACGCAGTATTTT.

Only a few counts were recorded for this clonotype. The V call is TRBV6-5, the J call TRBJ1-1, with unresolved D. CDR3 length: 14 residues. V lost 2 bases to trimming and J lost 1 base, with 8 bases between them. The germline CDR1 and CDR2 sequences are MNHEY and SVGAGI. CDR3 in amino acids: CASSYPGGNTEAFF. The CDR3 DNA reads TGTGCCAGCAGTTACCCCGGCGGGAACACTGAAGCTTTCTTT.

This clonotype was seen a few times. The J gene is TRBJ1-1, the V gene TRBV5-1; a possible D gene is TRBD1 (6 bases). Germline-derived CDR1 and CDR2 are SGHRS and YFSETQ. The V end was cut by 3 bases, the J end by 5 bases, with 23 bases between. The CDR3 sequence is 17 residues long. The CDR3: CASSSRGARTWGTEAFF. DNA of the CDR3: TGCGCCAGCAGCTCTAGGGGGGCCAGGACCTGGGGGACTGAAGCTTTCTTT. Together with reference TRBV5-1 and TRBJ1-1, the CDR3 gives the full variable domain: KAGVTQTPRYLIKTRGQQVTLSCSPISGHRSVSWYQQTPGQGLQFLFEYFSETQRNKGNFPGRFSGRQFSNSRSEMNVSTLELGDSALYLCASSSRGARTWGTEAFFGQGTRLTVV.

This chain uses TRBV28 with TRBJ2-1, with D unclear. The CDR3 runs 13 residues. V lost 3 bases and J 3 bases, leaving 6 bases between the germline ends. Germline V CDR1 and CDR2: MDHEN, SYDVKM. CDR3 coding DNA: TGTGCCAGCAGTTTCTCCAACTACAATGAGCAGTTCTTC. This translates into CASSFSNYNEQFF.

The table lists this clonotype with many counts. This chain uses TRBV27 with TRBJ2-2, with 7 bases matching TRBD2. V shed 3 bases and J 6 bases; nucleotides not matched to a gene: 4. There are 14 residues in the CDR3. CDR1 is MNHEY and CDR2 is SMNVEV in the germline V gene (reference sequence). CDR3 sequence reads: CASSFLGGSGELFF. In DNA form, the CDR3 reads TGTGCCAGCAGTTTTCTCGGGGGGTCCGGGGAGCTGTTTTTT.

This clonotype has a handful of counts. The genes are TRBV7-2 and TRBJ2-2, with D maybe TRBD2 (6 bases). Germline-derived CDR1 and CDR2 are SGHTA and FQGNSA. V lost 1 base, J lost 7 bases, and 13 bases lay in between. This CDR3 has 15 amino acids. CDR3 nucleotides: TGTGCCAGCAGCTTAGTTCTTAGCGGAGGCGGGGAGCTGTTTTTT. Its translation is CASSLVLSGGGELFF.

This clonotype was recorded many times. This rearrangement joins TRBV5-1 to TRBJ1-5; D uncertain. The ends were cut back, 0 bases at V and 0 bases at J, with 4 bases in the middle. The germline gives CDR1 SGHRS, CDR2 YFSETQ. This CDR3 has 14 amino acids. In DNA form, the CDR3 reads TGCGCCAGCAGCTTGGGAAGTAGCAATCAGCCCCAGCATTTT. Translating it yields CASSLGSSNQPQHF.

This clonotype was found a few times. This chain's CDR3 is CASKVQGSYEQYF. The CDR3 bases are TGTGCCAGCAAGGTACAGGGCTCCTACGAGCAGTACTTC. The chain has TRBV12-3 or TRBV12-4 and TRBJ2-7; weak D call: TRBD1 (6 bases). The ends were cut back, 7 bases at V and 0 bases at J, with 10 bases in the middle. The CDR3 contains 13 residues.

This clonotype was picked up many times. V is TRBV28 and J is TRBJ2-7; 7 nucleotides match TRBD1. V dropped 5 bases and J dropped 3; count of bases not matched to a gene: 16. Germline V gene sequence: CDR1 MDHEN, CDR2 SYDVKM. CDR3 length: 17 residues. The CDR3 loop is CASSRPSSGQLNYEQYF. In DNA, the CDR3 is TGTGCCAGCAGTCGCCCAAGTTCGGGACAGTTAAACTACGAGCAGTACTTC. Looking up the rest from reference TRBV28 and TRBJ2-7 gives the full variable domain: DVKVTQSSRYLVKRTGEKVFLECVQDMDHENMFWYRQDPGLGLRLIYFSYDVKMKEKGDIPEGYSVSREKKERFSLILESASTNQTSMYLCASSRPSSGQLNYEQYFGPGTRLTVT.

The table lists this clonotype with a few counts. This chain's CDR3 is CASSLTGASGGSGGVEREQYF. DNA of the CDR3: TGTGCCAGCAGCTTAACGGGCGCTAGCGGGGGTTCTGGCGGGGTCGAGCGCGAGCAGTACTTC. The chain recombines TRBV7-3 with TRBJ2-7, with TRBD2 matching 10 bases. This CDR3 contains 21 residues. V lost 0 bases to trimming and J lost 6 bases; unmatched junction nucleotides: 23. Per germline, CDR1 SGHTA and CDR2 FQGTGA. The whole variable domain, filled in from reference TRBV7-3 and TRBJ2-7, reads GAGVSQTPSNKVTEKGKYVELRCDPISGHTALYWYRQSLGQGPEFLIYFQGTGAADDSGLPNDRFFAVRPEGSVSTLKIQRTERGDSAVYLCASSLTGASGGSGGVEREQYFGPGTRLTVT.

This chain links TRBV11-3 with TRBJ2-1; TRBD2 agrees at 7 bases. The V segment lost 0 bases and the J segment 2 bases; nucleotides outside the gene matches: 4. Germline loops: CDR1 SGHNT, CDR2 YENEEA. The CDR3 consists of 16 residues. CDR3 loop: CASSLDGGRAYNEQFF. The CDR3 coding sequence is TGTGCCAGCAGCTTAGATGGAGGGAGGGCCTACAATGAGCAGTTCTTC.

The chain recombines TRBV5-1 with TRBJ2-7; D uncertain. V gave up 0 bases and J gave up 4 bases, with 8 bases separating them. Germline V gene sequence: CDR1 SGHRS, CDR2 YFSETQ. The CDR3 has 13 residues. This CDR3 is CASSLDLDYEQYF. The CDR3 DNA follows: TGCGCCAGCAGCTTGGATCTAGATTACGAGCAGTACTTC.